This T cell receptor beta chain emerged from a study of T-cell memory formation after mild COVID-19. Trimming removed 6 bases from V and 7 bases from J; junction bases left unmatched: 9. Germline CDR1 DFQATT, CDR2 SNEGSKA (reference sequence). This CDR3 is built from 13 residues. TCRdb processed the 5' RACE reads anew with MiXCR; each CDR3 protein has one entry. The sample contains roughly 190,000 distinct CDR3 sequences, 25% to 35% of which appear only once. V and J are TRBV20-1 and TRBJ1-1; 9 bases fit TRBD1. Specimen: PBMCs or a T cell subset sorted from them (not recorded which). The sequence came from an adult woman who had mild COVID-19 (a few samples of this study predate the infection). Cell type and time point are not known. CDR3 region: CSAGTGPGVEAFF. Here the CDR3 DNA reads TGCAGTGCGGGGACAGGGCCTGGGGTTGAAGCTTTCTTT.